Listed here is a single TCR beta chain. This sample was taken from a study of shared clonotypes between healthy human individuals. Unmatched junction bases numbered 7, after V lost 8 bases and J lost 4 bases. Per the germline V gene, CDR1 is SNHLY and CDR2 is FYNNEI. This CDR3 contains 14 residues. Sequenced by immunoSEQ multiplex PCR; TCRdb stores in-frame clones only, minus some. The profile shows hundreds of thousands of clones, approximately 90% of them singletons. CD45RO-negative, CCR7-selected cells formed the naive CD8 fraction, which excluded terminally differentiated effector memory CD45RA+ cells.

The sequence came from a man aged 30 to 45 in good health. The V gene is TRBV2, the J gene TRBJ2-7, with 11 bases aligning to TRBD2. Sequences were obtained from naive CD8+ T cells sorted from blood. CDR3 in amino acids: CASLGTSGRYEQYF. The CDR3 DNA is TGTGCCAGCCTCGGGACTAGCGGACGGTACGAGCAGTACTTC.